The 21 T cell receptor beta chains below come from one sample, sequenced in a study of T cells after yellow fever vaccination. TCRdb ran MiXCR on the 5' RACE reads and lists one entry per CDR3 protein. In the table there are 250,000 to 300,000 distinct CDR3 sequences, 10% to 15% of which are singletons. The material sequenced was CD4+ T cells sorted from PBMCs, taken 45 days after the yellow fever booster vaccination. The origin of the receptors is a man aged 25 to 40 who received the YFV17D yellow fever vaccine.

The chain couples TRBV3-1 to TRBJ1-1; 7 positions agree with TRBD1. Looked up from germline, CDR1 is LGHDT and CDR2 is YNNKEL (reference sequence). This CDR3 contains 13 residues. Trimming at V came to 5 bases and at J to 7 bases, leaving 7 bases not matched to a gene. CDR3 sequence (DNA): TGTGCCAGCAGCTCGGGACAGTTTTTTGAAGCTTTCTTT. Protein sequence: CASSSGQFFEAFF.

The rearrangement links TRBV5-1 to TRBJ2-1, with 9 bases lining up with TRBD1. The CDR3 is 16 amino acids. The trim removed 4 bases at V and 3 bases at J, leaving 8 bases unmatched. Germline-derived CDR1 and CDR2 are SGHRS and YFSETQ. The chain's CDR3 is CASSRKRQGDYNEQFF. Here the CDR3 DNA reads TGCGCCAGCAGCCGTAAACGACAGGGGGACTACAATGAGCAGTTCTTC.

The V call is TRBV7-2, the J call TRBJ2-5, with D possibly matching TRBD2 (6 bases). Trimming stripped 2 bases from V and 4 bases from J, with 14 bases between. The CDR3 has 15 amino acids. Germline V CDR1 and CDR2: SGHTA, FQGNSA. DNA of the CDR3: TGTGCCAGCAGCTTAAACCGACTAGTCGCAGAGACCCAGTACTTC. Amino acids: CASSLNRLVAETQYF.

This clonotype was counted only a few times. This chain uses TRBV7-2 with TRBJ2-2, with D hard to call. The germline V gene encodes CDR1 SGHTA and CDR2 FQGNSA. The CDR3 is 16 residues long. Between the trimmed V and J ends, which lost 6 bases and 4 bases, there was a span of 18 bases. Here the CDR3 reads CASSTSYLPGTGELFF. CDR3 DNA sequence: TGTGCCAGCAGTACCTCATATTTACCAGGCACCGGGGAGCTGTTTTTT.

The chain employs TRBV19 and TRBJ2-1; the D is unclear. Trimming removed 3 bases at V and 6 bases at J, with 3 bases between. The CDR3 loop spans 11 amino acids. Germline CDR1 and CDR2: LNHDA and SQIVND (reference sequence). The CDR3: CASSIVNEQFF. The CDR3 DNA reads TGTGCCAGTAGTATCGTCAATGAGCAGTTCTTC.

The rearrangement uses TRBV18 and TRBJ2-7; D unresolved. The germline CDR1 and CDR2 sequences are KGHSH and LQKENI. CDR3 length equals 15 residues. V dropped 4 bases and J dropped 2 bases, with 15 bases sitting between them. DNA of the CDR3: TGTGCCAGCTCACAATCCGAGACCCCGACCTACGAGCAGTACTTC. Translated: CASSQSETPTYEQYF.

The table lists this clonotype with a few counts. The chain employs TRBV20-1 and TRBJ2-6; D call uncertain. V lost 6 bases and J lost 0, with 9 bases in between. The CDR3 length is 14 residues. Germline V lookup: CDR1 DFQATT, CDR2 SNEGSKA (reference sequence). CDR3 amino acids: CSALHSSGANVLTF. CDR3 nucleotide sequence: TGCAGTGCGCTACATAGCTCTGGGGCCAACGTCCTGACTTTC.

This sequence joins TRBV29-1 and TRBJ2-3; D call uncertain. This CDR3 has 12 residues. V was pared by 5 bases and J by 2 bases, with 8 bases between. CDR1 SQVTM and CDR2 ANQGSEA come from the germline V gene. The CDR3 is CSVRADTDTQYF. In DNA, the CDR3 is TGCAGCGTTCGGGCCGACACAGATACGCAGTATTTT.

This chain uses TRBV5-1 with TRBJ2-2; 8 nucleotides line up with TRBD1. CDR3 size: 19 residues. Germline values: CDR1 SGHRS, CDR2 YFSETQ. V lost 3 bases to trimming and J lost 3 bases; unmatched junction nucleotides: 16. CDR3 residues: CASSSAPFGQGADTGELFF. The CDR3 DNA is TGCGCCAGCAGCTCAGCGCCCTTTGGACAGGGAGCTGACACCGGGGAGCTGTTTTTT.

In its sample, this clonotype was seen a few times. The chain recombines TRBV12-3 or TRBV12-4 with TRBJ2-7, with a possible D match to TRBD2 (6 bases). The CDR3 totals 12 residues. V was cut by 3 bases and J by 3 bases, with 6 bases left in between. Written as DNA, the CDR3 is TGTGCCAGCAGTTTCGGGGGCTACGAGCAGTACTTC. This sequence encodes CASSFGGYEQYF.

This clonotype was recorded a few times. The chain joins TRBV7-3 to TRBJ2-1, with unresolved D. Germline assignment: CDR1 SGHTA and CDR2 FQGTGA. Trimming pared 1 base from V and 3 bases from J, leaving 7 bases between. The CDR3 runs to 14 residues. CDR3 nucleotides: TGTGCCAGCAGCTTAAGCATAGTCTACAATGAGCAGTTCTTC. Protein: CASSLSIVYNEQFF. The variable domain in full, with the rest retrieved from reference TRBV7-3 and TRBJ2-1, is GAGVSQTPSNKVTEKGKYVELRCDPISGHTALYWYRQSLGQGPEFLIYFQGTGAADDSGLPNDRFFAVRPEGSVSTLKIQRTERGDSAVYLCASSLSIVYNEQFFGPGTRLTVL.

This clonotype was counted ten times or more. V usage is TRBV7-8 and J usage is TRBJ2-1; 13 nucleotides align to TRBD2. Trimming cost V 7 bases and J 7 bases; bases outside gene matches: 13. The CDR3 consists of 17 residues. The V gene's germline CDR1 is SGHVS and CDR2 FQNEAQ. CDR3 in DNA: TGTGCCAGCACCATTATCCGTGGGACTAGCGGGAAAAATGAGCAGTTCTTC. This sequence encodes CASTIIRGTSGKNEQFF. The variable domain in full, completed from reference TRBV7-8 and TRBJ2-1, reads GAGVSQSPRYKVAKRGQDVALRCDPISGHVSLFWYQQALGQGPEFLTYFQNEAQLDKSGLPSDRFFAERPEGSVSTLKIQRTQQEDSAVYLCASTIIRGTSGKNEQFFGPGTRLTVL.

On this clonotype: An end of the junction does not agree with germline; a read error may underlie this. The genes are TRBV20-1 and TRBJ2-1; D is tentatively TRBD1 or TRBD2 (5 bases each). Germline V gene lookup returns CDR1 DFQATT and CDR2 SNEGSKA (reference sequence). The CDR3 has 17 residues. CDR3 loop: CCARDPKRDQTYNEQFF. CDR3 coding DNA: TGCTGTGCTAGAGATCCCAAACGGGACCAGACCTACAATGAGCAGTTCTTC.

In this sample, this clonotype turned up a few times. The V call is TRBV5-5, the J call TRBJ1-1; the D is unclear. V was shortened by 0 bases and J by 0 bases, with 12 bases between the two germline ends. The CDR3 is 16 amino acids. From germline, CDR1 is SGHKS and CDR2 YYEKEE (reference sequence). CDR3 DNA: TGTGCCAGCAGCTTGGAGGTTCGGGCCGTGAACACTGAAGCTTTCTTT. Translation gives CASSLEVRAVNTEAFF. The complete variable domain, with remaining parts taken from reference TRBV5-5 and TRBJ1-1, reads DAGVTQSPTHLIKTRGQQVTLRCSPISGHKSVSWYQQVLGQGPQFIFQYYEKEERGRGNFPDRFSARQFPNYSSELNVNALLLGDSALYLCASSLEVRAVNTEAFFGQGTRLTVV.

This clonotype has only a few counts. V usage is TRBV6-2 or TRBV6-3 and J usage is TRBJ2-5; D unresolved. CDR3 length: 14 amino acids. The V end lost 5 bases, the J end lost 5 bases, and 15 bases lay between the germline ends. Germline V gene lookup returns CDR1 MNHEY and CDR2 SVGEGT. Here the CDR3 reads CASSGVRPEETQYF. In nucleotides, the CDR3 is TGTGCCAGCAGTGGAGTTAGGCCGGAGGAGACCCAGTACTTC.

In this sample, this clonotype turned up many times. V usage is TRBV29-1 and J usage is TRBJ2-1; D perhaps matches TRBD1 (5 bases). Germline CDR1 reads SQVTM; CDR2 reads ANQGSEA. V was clipped by 6 bases and J by 10 bases, with 16 bases between them. This CDR3 spans 12 amino acids. The CDR3 DNA reads as TGCAGCGTATTCGTGGACCACAGGGAGCAGTTCTTC. Protein: CSVFVDHREQFF.

This clonotype was picked up a small number of times. V and J are TRBV7-2 and TRBJ2-7, with 10 bases that match TRBD2. The junction had 4 bases not matched to a gene; V was cut back by 1 base and J by 4 bases. CDR3 size: 15 residues. Germline loops: CDR1 SGHTA, CDR2 FQGNSA. CDR3 region: CASSLVGTSEYEQYF. The CDR3, as DNA: TGTGCCAGCAGCTTAGTAGGGACTAGCGAATACGAGCAGTACTTC.

This clonotype was detected only a few times. The chain recombines TRBV7-2 with TRBJ2-7; 7 bases are shared with TRBD2. V lost 4 bases and J lost 3; bases outside the gene matches: 3. CDR1 and CDR2 (germline): SGHTA, FQGNSA. The CDR3 contains 13 residues. The CDR3 sequence is CASSYGLDYEQYF. CDR3 DNA: TGTGCCAGCAGCTATGGACTAGACTACGAGCAGTACTTC.

This clonotype was recorded a few times. The rearrangement uses TRBV5-1 and TRBJ1-1; D gene ambiguous. This CDR3 is 13 amino acids long. The V and J ends lost 0 bases and 4 bases respectively, with 7 bases between them. Per the germline V gene, CDR1 is SGHRS and CDR2 is YFSETQ. The CDR3 sequence is CASSLVGPTEAFF. The CDR3 region has the DNA TGCGCCAGCAGCTTGGTAGGGCCCACTGAAGCTTTCTTT.

The chain carries TRBV4-3 and TRBJ2-3, with 8 positions matching TRBD2. With 3 bases clipped from V and 5 bases from J, the junction kept 10 bases outside the gene matches. CDR3 length equals 16 residues. From germline, CDR1 is LGHNA and CDR2 YSLEER. The CDR3 loop reads CASSQDSFGRGDTQYF. The CDR3 nucleotides are TGCGCCAGCAGCCAGGATTCTTTCGGGAGGGGAGATACGCAGTATTTT.

In this sample, this clonotype turned up many times. The J gene is TRBJ2-1, the V gene TRBV18; 8 bases are shared with TRBD2. The CDR3 has 15 amino acids. Trimming took 3 bases from V and 3 from J; bases not matched to a gene: 4. Germline CDR1 is KGHSH and CDR2 is LQKENI. CDR3 DNA sequence: TGTGCCAGCTCACCCCTAGCGGGTAGCTACAATGAGCAGTTCTTC. Residues: CASSPLAGSYNEQFF. The whole variable domain, remainder taken from reference TRBV18 and TRBJ2-1, is NAGVMQNPRHLVRRRGQEARLRCSPMKGHSHVYWYRQLPEEGLKFMVYLQKENIIDESGMPKERFSAEFPKEGPSILRIQQVVRGDSAAYFCASSPLAGSYNEQFFGPGTRLTVL.